This T cell receptor (beta chain) was sequenced for a study of shared clonotypes between healthy human individuals. Points on this clone: Its antigen is unidentified.

A CD45RA+ naive subset and a CD45RA-negative memory subset were split from CD4+ cells. The assay was immunoSEQ multiplex PCR, and TCRdb's table has in-frame clones only and misses some. The table has millions of clones, around nine tenths seen once. Study-level results: Non-shared clonotypes had lower generation probabilities than clonotypes shared by all four sorted-subset donors.

From germline, CDR1 is SEHNR and CDR2 FQNEAQ (reference sequence). V shed 5 bases and J shed 0 bases, with 15 bases lying between them. The CDR3 consists of 16 residues. The clonotype was recovered from a man between 18 and 35 years old in good health. The sequenced material came from naive CD4+ T cells sorted from blood. Specified subset: CD45RA+ positively selected. The chain is built from TRBV7-9 and TRBJ2-3; no clear D. Here the CDR3 DNA reads TGTGCCAGCAGCCGTACGGCCTTCTCTAGCACAGATACGCAGTATTTT. Residues: CASSRTAFSSTDTQYF.